The 30 T cell receptor beta chains listed next were all sequenced from one sample in a study of cytomegalovirus exposure and HLA in healthy donors. Assay: immunoSEQ multiplex PCR; the TCRdb copy retains only in-frame clones and omits some. The sample holds 100,000 to 150,000 clones, about 83% seen once. The specimen was PBMCs. The receptor set was obtained from a man between 18 and 35 years old in good health and CMV-seronegative.

The rearrangement links TRBV6-6 to TRBJ1-1; possibly TRBD1 for D (6 bases). This CDR3 is 14 amino acids long. The V end was cut by 8 bases, the J end by 1 base, with 14 bases between. From germline, CDR1 is MNHNY and CDR2 SVGAGI (reference sequence). CDR3 DNA sequence: TGTGCCAGCTCTCCGGGACATACGAACACTGAAGCTTTCTTT. Protein sequence: CASSPGHTNTEAFF.

The chain joins TRBV30 to TRBJ2-1, with D perhaps matching TRBD1 (6 bases). The CDR3 runs 14 residues. Trimming left V 1 base short and J 5 bases short, with 12 bases between. Germline V gives CDR1 GTSNPN, CDR2 SVGIG (reference sequence). The CDR3 region is CAWSEGHGDNEQFF. The DNA of the CDR3 is TGTGCCTGGAGTGAGGGACACGGGGACAATGAGCAGTTCTTC.

V and J are TRBV25-1 and TRBJ2-1, with D possibly matching TRBD2 (6 bases). Germline CDR1 and CDR2: MGHDK and SYGVNS. This CDR3 comprises 14 residues. The V gene lost 2 bases and the J gene lost 8 bases, with 13 bases spanning the gap. The CDR3 reads CASSEAGKAHEQFF. The DNA for the CDR3 is TGTGCCAGCAGTGAAGCGGGGAAGGCCCATGAGCAGTTCTTC.

This CDR3 is CASSPGQGLTYEQYF. DNA of the CDR3: TGTGCCAGCTCACCGGGACAGGGGCTAACCTACGAGCAGTACTTC. The rearrangement links TRBV18 to TRBJ2-7, with 10 bases that match TRBD1. This CDR3 is 15 amino acids long. V lost 3 bases, J lost 2 bases, and 4 bases stayed unmatched. Germline-derived CDR1 and CDR2 are KGHSH and LQKENI.

The V and J genes are TRBV25-1 and TRBJ1-1, with a possible D match to TRBD1 (6 bases). Germline-derived CDR1 and CDR2 are MGHDK and SYGVNS. V was shortened by 2 bases and J by 0 bases, with 10 bases between the two germline ends. The CDR3 length is 15 residues. The CDR3 sequence is CASSEMGAMNTEAFF. CDR3 bases: TGTGCCAGCAGTGAAATGGGGGCGATGAACACTGAAGCTTTCTTT.

The gene calls are TRBV4-2 and TRBJ2-1, with no clear D. Trimming removed 4 bases from V and 0 bases from J, with 16 bases in between. The germline CDR1 and CDR2 sequences are LGHNA and YNFKEQ. This CDR3 comprises 17 residues. The CDR3 is CASSPFEARSSYNEQFF. The CDR3 DNA reads as TGTGCCAGCAGCCCCTTTGAGGCTAGGAGCTCCTACAATGAGCAGTTCTTC.

The chain uses TRBV5-4 and TRBJ2-7; TRBD2 agrees at 7 bases. The ends lost 5 bases at V and 6 bases at J; junction bases unmatched: 8. This CDR3 spans 13 amino acids. CDR1 is SGHNT, CDR2 YYREEE, per germline (reference sequence). This CDR3 is CASSSRTSFEQYF. DNA of the CDR3: TGTGCCAGCAGTTCTAGGACTAGTTTCGAGCAGTACTTC.

V usage is TRBV11-2 and J usage is TRBJ2-7; 7 bases map to TRBD2. Germline trimming cut 3 bases from V and 6 bases from J; bases unmatched to any gene: 17. The CDR3 has 17 residues. The V gene's germline CDR1 is SGHAT and CDR2 FQNNGV. The CDR3 sequence: CASSLRLWGGGHSEQYF. The CDR3 DNA reads as TGTGCCAGCAGCTTGCGTCTCTGGGGGGGAGGTCATAGCGAGCAGTACTTC.

The J gene is TRBJ1-2, the V gene TRBV25-1; D is unclear. In germline, CDR1 is MGHDK, CDR2 SYGVNS. V lost 0 bases to trimming and J lost 5 bases, with 4 bases between them. The CDR3 sequence is 12 residues long. The CDR3 nucleotides read TGTGCCAGCAGTGAATATTCGTATGGCTACACCTTC. It codes for CASSEYSYGYTF.

This clone was observed once. CDR3 amino acids: CASRRRGSTEAFF. In DNA, the CDR3 is TGTGCCAGCCGGAGACGGGGAAGCACTGAAGCTTTCTTT. This chain connects TRBV19 to TRBJ1-1; D gene ambiguous. The CDR3 contains 13 residues. From germline, CDR1 is LNHDA and CDR2 SQIVND (reference sequence). The V end lost 9 bases, the J end lost 4 bases, and 15 bases lay between the germline ends.

Remarks on this clone: A much larger clone lies a single base off, so this may be a read error. The sample contains more than one DNA sequence encoding this CDR3. The chain uses TRBV7-9 and TRBJ2-7; 7 positions agree with TRBD2. In germline, CDR1 is SEHNR, CDR2 FQNEAQ (reference sequence). Trimming removed 1 base from V and 6 bases from J; junction bases left unmatched: 0. CDR3 length equals 12 residues. This CDR3 is CASSLGGGEQYF. The CDR3 DNA reads as TGTGCCAGCAGCTTAGGGGGGGGCGAGCAGTACTTC.

This clone has only a few counts. The chain employs TRBV7-6 and TRBJ2-7, with 12 bases fitting TRBD2. The CDR3 has 15 residues. Germline V gene sequence: CDR1 SGHVS, CDR2 FNYEAQ. With 5 bases clipped from V and 0 bases from J, the junction kept 2 bases outside the gene matches. CDR3 amino acids: CASSRTSGDSYEQYF. CDR3 bases: TGTGCCAGCAGCCGGACTAGCGGGGACTCCTACGAGCAGTACTTC. Complete variable domain (other parts from reference TRBV7-6 and TRBJ2-7): GAGVSQSPRYKVTKRGQDVALRCDPISGHVSLYWYRQALGQGPEFLTYFNYEAQQDKSGLPNDRFSAERPEGSISTLTIQRTEQRDSAMYRCASSRTSGDSYEQYFGPGTRLTVT.

The chain couples TRBV10-3 to TRBJ1-2; D is perhaps TRBD1 (5 bases). Germline assignment: CDR1 ENHRY and CDR2 SYGVKD. The CDR3 has 14 residues. Deletions cut 3 bases from V and 2 bases from J, with 10 bases between. The CDR3 sequence: CAISEGEINYGYTF. Here the CDR3 DNA reads TGTGCCATCAGTGAAGGGGAAATAAACTATGGCTACACCTTC.

This chain links TRBV19 with TRBJ2-4; 9 bases fit TRBD2. In germline, CDR1 is LNHDA, CDR2 SQIVND (reference sequence). The ends lost 6 bases at V and 6 bases at J; junction bases unmatched: 3. This CDR3 is built from 13 residues. The CDR3 DNA is TGTGCCAGTAGCCCAGCGGGGGGAAACATTCAGTACTTC. This gives the protein CASSPAGGNIQYF. Filled out from reference TRBV19 and TRBJ2-4, the complete variable domain reads DGGITQSPKYLFRKEGQNVTLSCEQNLNHDAMYWYRQDPGQGLRLIYYSQIVNDFQKGDIAEGYSVSREKKESFPLTVTSAQKNPTAFYLCASSPAGGNIQYFGAGTRLSVL.

This sequence joins TRBV4-2 and TRBJ2-1; 9 nucleotides agree with TRBD1. Per the germline V gene, CDR1 is LGHNA and CDR2 is YNFKEQ. CDR3 size: 17 residues. The J segment lost 4 bases and the V segment lost 4 bases, leaving 11 bases of the junction unmatched. The DNA of the CDR3 is TGTGCCAGCAGCCTTCATCCGGGACAGGGTATTTACAATGAGCAGTTCTTC. Translation gives CASSLHPGQGIYNEQFF.

This rearrangement joins TRBV5-1 to TRBJ2-7; D is uncertain. CDR3 length: 12 amino acids. The V and J ends lost 1 base and 3 bases respectively, with 5 bases between them. CDR1 and CDR2 from the germline V gene are SGHRS and YFSETQ. CDR3 sequence (DNA): TGCGCCAGCAGCTTGAACGGCTACGAGCAGTACTTC. This encodes CASSLNGYEQYF. The full variable domain, with the rest looked up from reference TRBV5-1 and TRBJ2-7, is KAGVTQTPRYLIKTRGQQVTLSCSPISGHRSVSWYQQTPGQGLQFLFEYFSETQRNKGNFPGRFSGRQFSNSRSEMNVSTLELGDSALYLCASSLNGYEQYFGPGTRLTVT.

The V call is TRBV29-1, the J call TRBJ1-4, with a tentative D call TRBD1 (5 bases). The V end lost 7 bases, the J end lost 7 bases, and 10 bases lay between the germline ends. The CDR3 covers 11 residues. Germline V gene lookup returns CDR1 SQVTM and CDR2 ANQGSEA. CDR3 in DNA: TGCAGCGCCAACGGGGGTGAAAAACTGTTTTTT. Residues: CSANGGEKLFF. Complete variable domain (other parts from reference TRBV29-1 and TRBJ1-4): SAVISQKPSRDICQRGTSLTIQCQVDSQVTMMFWYRQQPGQSLTLIATANQGSEATYESGFVIDKFPISRPNLTFSTLTVSNMSPEDSSIYLCSANGGEKLFFGSGTQLSVL.

The V and J genes are TRBV5-6 and TRBJ2-5; 10 positions agree with TRBD1. The CDR3 length is 16 residues. V gave up 0 bases and J gave up 5 bases; unmatched junction bases: 7. Germline V lookup: CDR1 SGHDT, CDR2 YYEEEE. Written as DNA, the CDR3 is TGTGCCAGCAGCTTGGCTGTGGACAGGGGGGGCGAGACCCAGTACTTC. Translating it yields CASSLAVDRGGETQYF. The whole variable domain, remainder taken from reference TRBV5-6 and TRBJ2-5, is DAGVTQSPTHLIKTRGQQVTLRCSPKSGHDTVSWYQQALGQGPQFIFQYYEEEERQRGNFPDRFSGHQFPNYSSELNVNALLLGDSALYLCASSLAVDRGGETQYFGPGTRLLVL.

V is TRBV11-2 and J is TRBJ2-7; D is uncertain. Trimming cost V 3 bases and J 4 bases, with 7 bases left between them. The V gene's germline CDR1 is SGHAT and CDR2 FQNNGV. There are 12 residues in the CDR3. CDR3 in amino acids: CASSFFQYEQYF. CDR3 coding DNA: TGTGCCAGCAGCTTTTTCCAGTACGAGCAGTACTTC.

This clone came up once. This chain links TRBV5-5 with TRBJ2-3; a possible D gene is TRBD1 (5 bases). V lost 0 bases and J lost 1, with 9 bases in between. The V gene's germline CDR1 is SGHKS and CDR2 YYEKEE (reference sequence). This CDR3 has 15 residues. CDR3 loop: CASSLGQGGTDTQYF. CDR3 in DNA: TGTGCCAGCAGCTTGGGGCAGGGTGGCACAGATACGCAGTATTTT.

The chain uses TRBV5-1 and TRBJ2-2; 14 bases fit TRBD2. Germline V gene lookup returns CDR1 SGHRS and CDR2 YFSETQ. V trimming: 4 bases; J trimming: 5 bases; junction bases outside the gene matches: 1. This CDR3 region has 15 residues. The CDR3 loop reads CASSRTSGRTGELFF. The CDR3 region has the DNA TGCGCCAGCAGCCGGACTAGCGGGAGGACCGGGGAGCTGTTTTTT.

J is TRBJ1-2 and V is TRBV7-9; D perhaps matches TRBD1 (5 bases). V gave up 3 bases and J gave up 8 bases, with 19 bases separating them. CDR3 length: 15 amino acids. Germline V gene data show CDR1 as SEHNR and CDR2 as FQNEAQ (reference sequence). CDR3 DNA sequence: TGTGCCAGCAGCTTCCCCGGGGGGAGCTTGCACGGCTACACCTTC. Translated, it gives CASSFPGGSLHGYTF.

In DNA form, the CDR3 reads TGTGCCATCAAACCCTCCGCAGACACTGAAGCTTTCTTT. This codes for CAIKPSADTEAFF. The gene calls are TRBV10-3 and TRBJ1-1; D ambiguous. The V end was cut by 7 bases, the J end by 3 bases, with 12 bases between. The CDR3 is made up of 13 amino acids. Germline CDR1 and CDR2: ENHRY and SYGVKD.

In DNA form, the CDR3 reads TGTGCCAGCAGTCAGGACTACGAGCAGTACTTC. Translating gives CASSQDYEQYF. The chain uses TRBV7-8 and TRBJ2-7; no definite D call. Germline CDR1 SGHVS, CDR2 FQNEAQ. The CDR3 covers 11 residues. V was cut by 6 bases and J by 3 bases, with 6 bases left in between.

The V gene is TRBV30, the J gene TRBJ2-7; 15 bases fit TRBD2. The germline CDR1 and CDR2 sequences are GTSNPN and SVGIG (reference sequence). The ends lost 3 bases at V and 2 bases at J; junction bases unmatched: 5. This CDR3 is built from 16 residues. The CDR3 loop is CAWSAGLAGGTYEQYF. As DNA, the CDR3 is TGTGCCTGGAGCGCGGGACTAGCGGGAGGAACCTACGAGCAGTACTTC. Variable domain in full (rest from reference TRBV30 and TRBJ2-7): SQTIHQWPATLVQPVGSPLSLECTVEGTSNPNLYWYRQAAGRGLQLLFYSVGIGQISSEVPQNLSASRPQDRQFILSSKKLLLSDSGFYLCAWSAGLAGGTYEQYFGPGTRLTVT.

This sequence joins TRBV29-1 and TRBJ1-1; the match to TRBD1 covers 9 bases. Germline lookup yields CDR1 SQVTM and CDR2 ANQGSEA. This CDR3 spans 12 amino acids. After removal of 4 bases from V and 6 bases from J, the junction contained 3 bases not matched to a gene. CDR3 nucleotide sequence: TGCAGCGTTGGACAGGGGGGACCTGAAGCTTTCTTT. Translating it yields CSVGQGGPEAFF.

V and J are TRBV29-1 and TRBJ1-1; D perhaps matches TRBD1 (6 bases). V lost 6 bases, J lost 0 bases, and 17 bases lay in between. Germline CDR1 reads SQVTM; CDR2 reads ANQGSEA. The CDR3 contains 15 residues. This CDR3 is CSVALRQDLNTEAFF. CDR3 coding DNA: TGCAGCGTCGCCCTTAGACAGGATTTGAACACTGAAGCTTTCTTT.

The chain has TRBV10-3 and TRBJ2-7; D is undetermined. Germline V gives CDR1 ENHRY, CDR2 SYGVKD. This CDR3 is 14 amino acids long. Trimming cost V 4 bases and J 0 bases, with 10 bases left between them. The CDR3: CAISGYSSSYEQYF. DNA of the CDR3: TGTGCCATCAGTGGCTACTCGAGCTCCTACGAGCAGTACTTC.

The CDR3 DNA reads as TGTGCCAGCAGCTTAGTTCGGGCGGGAGTTAGAGATACGCAGTATTTT. Residues: CASSLVRAGVRDTQYF. This chain uses TRBV7-2 with TRBJ2-3, with 7 bases identical to TRBD2. This CDR3 is 16 amino acids long. CDR1 is SGHTA and CDR2 is FQGNSA in the germline V gene. J gave up 5 bases and V 1 base, and 9 bases lay outside the gene matches.

CDR3 DNA: TGTGCCAGCAGAGGACAGGGATCGGGGAATGAGCAGTTCTTC. Translation: CASRGQGSGNEQFF. The V gene is TRBV25-1, the J gene TRBJ2-1; 8 bases line up with TRBD1. The germline V gene encodes CDR1 MGHDK and CDR2 SYGVNS. CDR3 length equals 14 residues. J lost 7 bases, V lost 6 bases, and 8 bases had no gene match.